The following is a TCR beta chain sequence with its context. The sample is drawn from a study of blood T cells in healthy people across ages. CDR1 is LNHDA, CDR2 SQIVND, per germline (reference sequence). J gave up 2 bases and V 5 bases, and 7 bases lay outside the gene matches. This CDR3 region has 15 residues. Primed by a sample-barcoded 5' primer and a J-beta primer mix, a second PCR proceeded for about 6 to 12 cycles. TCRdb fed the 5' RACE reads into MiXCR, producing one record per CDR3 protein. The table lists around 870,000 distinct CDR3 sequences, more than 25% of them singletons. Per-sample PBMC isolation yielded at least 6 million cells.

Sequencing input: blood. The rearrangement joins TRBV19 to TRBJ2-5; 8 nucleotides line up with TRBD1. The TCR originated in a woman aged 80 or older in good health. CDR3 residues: CASSSGGLRQETQYF. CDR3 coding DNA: TGTGCCAGTAGTTCAGGGGGCCTTCGACAAGAGACCCAGTACTTC.